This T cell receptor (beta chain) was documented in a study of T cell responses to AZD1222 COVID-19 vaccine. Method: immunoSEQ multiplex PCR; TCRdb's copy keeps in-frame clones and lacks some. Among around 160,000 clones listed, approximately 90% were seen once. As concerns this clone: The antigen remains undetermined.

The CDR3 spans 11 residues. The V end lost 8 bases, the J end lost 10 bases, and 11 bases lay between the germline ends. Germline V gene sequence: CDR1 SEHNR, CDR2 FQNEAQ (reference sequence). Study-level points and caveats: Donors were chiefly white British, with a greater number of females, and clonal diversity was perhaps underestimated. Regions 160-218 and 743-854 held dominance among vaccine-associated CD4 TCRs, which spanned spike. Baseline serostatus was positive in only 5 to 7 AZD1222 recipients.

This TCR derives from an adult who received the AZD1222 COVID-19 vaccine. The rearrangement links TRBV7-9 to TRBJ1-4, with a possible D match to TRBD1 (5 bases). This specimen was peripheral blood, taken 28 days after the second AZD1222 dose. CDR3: CASQIGGKLFF. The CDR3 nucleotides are TGTGCCAGCCAAATCGGGGGAAAACTGTTTTTT.